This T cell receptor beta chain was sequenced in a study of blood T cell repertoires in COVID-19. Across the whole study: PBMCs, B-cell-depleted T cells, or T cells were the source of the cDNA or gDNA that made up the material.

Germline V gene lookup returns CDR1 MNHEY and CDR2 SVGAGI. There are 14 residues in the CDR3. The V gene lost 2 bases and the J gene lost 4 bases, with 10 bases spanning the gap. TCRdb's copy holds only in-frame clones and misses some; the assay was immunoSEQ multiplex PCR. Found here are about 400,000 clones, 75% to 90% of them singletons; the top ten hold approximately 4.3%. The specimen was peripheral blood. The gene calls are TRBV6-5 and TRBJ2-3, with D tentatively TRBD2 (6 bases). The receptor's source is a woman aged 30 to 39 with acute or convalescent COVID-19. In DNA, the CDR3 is TGTGCCAGCAGTTACGGCGGGGCGTCAGATACGCAGTATTTT. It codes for CASSYGGASDTQYF.